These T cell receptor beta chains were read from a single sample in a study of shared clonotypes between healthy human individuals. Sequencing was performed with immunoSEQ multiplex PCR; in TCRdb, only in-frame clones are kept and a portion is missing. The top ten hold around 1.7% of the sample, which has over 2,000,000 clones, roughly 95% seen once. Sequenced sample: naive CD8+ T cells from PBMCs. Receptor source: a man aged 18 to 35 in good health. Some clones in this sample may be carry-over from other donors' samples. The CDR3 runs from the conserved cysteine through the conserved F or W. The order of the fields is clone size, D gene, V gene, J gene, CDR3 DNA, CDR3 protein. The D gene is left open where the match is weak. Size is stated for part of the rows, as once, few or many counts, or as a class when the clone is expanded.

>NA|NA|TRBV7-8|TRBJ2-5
TGTGCCAGCAGCTTAGCGCTCAAGCAGGGAGTTAACTTC
CASSLALKQGVNF
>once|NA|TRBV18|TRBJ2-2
TGTGCCACCATTCCCCGGGACAAGAGCACCGGGGAGCTGTTTTTT
CATIPRDKSTGELFF
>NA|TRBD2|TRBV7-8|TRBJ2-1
TGTGCCAGCAGCTTACTAGCGGGAGACTACAATGAGCAGTTCTTC
CASSLLAGDYNEQFF
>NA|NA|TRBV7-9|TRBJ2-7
TGTGCCAGCAGCTTAGGGGTGGGGAGGACAGTGATCTACGAGCAGTACTTC
CASSLGVGRTVIYEQYF
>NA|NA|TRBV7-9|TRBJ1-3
TGTGCCAGCAGCTTATGGTTAGGGGCCAACTCTGGAAACACCATATATTTT
CASSLWLGANSGNTIYF
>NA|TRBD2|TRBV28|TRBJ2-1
TGTGCCAGCAGTTTGGATAGCGGCGGGAGAGACAATGAGCAGTTCTTC
CASSLDSGGRDNEQFF
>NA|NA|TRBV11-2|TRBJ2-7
TGTGCCGGCGGGACAGATTCCTACGAGCAGTACTTC
CAGGTDSYEQYF
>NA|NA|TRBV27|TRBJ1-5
TGTGCCAGCAGTTCCAGGGGAGCGTTTCAGCCCCAGCATTTT
CASSSRGAFQPQHF
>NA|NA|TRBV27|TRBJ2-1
TGTGCCAGCAGTTTAGAAGGGTGGGGGGCGGATGAGCAGTTCTTC
CASSLEGWGADEQFF
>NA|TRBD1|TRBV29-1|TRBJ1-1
TGCAGCGTTGTCTCATGGGACAGGGGGCCCCAAGCTTTCTTT
CSVVSWDRGPQAFF
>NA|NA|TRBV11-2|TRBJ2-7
TGTGCCAGCAGCTTCGCGGGGGCAAACTACGAGCAGTACTTC
CASSFAGANYEQYF
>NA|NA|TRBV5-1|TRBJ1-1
TGCGCCAGCAGCTTCCTGGGGCCTGAAGCTTTCTTT
CASSFLGPEAFF
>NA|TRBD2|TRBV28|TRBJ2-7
TGTGCCAGCAGTTTACCCCCAAGACTAGCGGGAGGGCTGAGCTCCTACGAGCAGTACTTC
CASSLPPRLAGGLSSYEQYF
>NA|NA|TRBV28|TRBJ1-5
TGTGCCAGCAGTTTAATTAGCAATCAGCCCCAGCATTTT
CASSLISNQPQHF
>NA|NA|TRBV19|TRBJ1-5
TGTGCCAGTAGTATAGGATTTCAGCCCCAGCATTTT
CASSIGFQPQHF
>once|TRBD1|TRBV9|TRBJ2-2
TGTGCCAGCAGCGTAAGGGGGCTTGCCGGGGAGCTGTTTTTT
CASSVRGLAGELFF
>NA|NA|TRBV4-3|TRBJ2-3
TGCGCCAGCAGCCAAGGCACGTCGGATACGCAGTATTTT
CASSQGTSDTQYF
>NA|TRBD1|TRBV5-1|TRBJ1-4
TGCGCCAGCAGCGTGGAGACAGGGGTTTGGGAAAAACTGTTTTTT
CASSVETGVWEKLFF
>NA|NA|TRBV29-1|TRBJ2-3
TGCAGCGTTGAAGCGGGCTACACAGATACGCAGTATTTT
CSVEAGYTDTQYF
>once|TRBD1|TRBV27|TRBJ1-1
TGTGCCAGCAGTTCCTACCGGGACAGGGATGGGGGAACTGAAGCTTTCTTT
CASSSYRDRDGGTEAFF
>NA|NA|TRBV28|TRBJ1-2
TGTGCCAGCAGTTTACCCCAGGAGCTCAACTATGGCTACACCTTC
CASSLPQELNYGYTF
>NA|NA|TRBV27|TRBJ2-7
TGTGCCAGCAGTTGGGTTGGGACACAATACGAGCAGTACTTC
CASSWVGTQYEQYF
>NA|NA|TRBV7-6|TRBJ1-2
TGTGCCAGCAGCTTAGCGGCAGCCACTAACTATGGCTACACCTTC
CASSLAAATNYGYTF
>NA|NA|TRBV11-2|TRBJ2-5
TGTGCCAGCAGCTTAGATCGCCGACTAGAAGTTTTTCAAGAGACCCAGTACTTC
CASSLDRRLEVFQETQYF
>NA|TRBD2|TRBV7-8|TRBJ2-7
TGTGCCAGCAGCTTAGCCCTAGCGGGGGCCTCCTACGAGCAGTACTTC
CASSLALAGASYEQYF
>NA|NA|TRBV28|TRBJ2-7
TGTGCCAGCAGTCCCGATGGTTTCTACGAGCAGTACTTC
CASSPDGFYEQYF
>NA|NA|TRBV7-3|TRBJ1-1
TGTGCCAGCAGCTTAGGGGTTGGTCAGATCCAAGCTTTCTTT
CASSLGVGQIQAFF
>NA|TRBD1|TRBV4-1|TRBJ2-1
TGCGCCAGCAGCCATCGACAGGGTCTTGGGGCTCATGAGCAGTTCTTC
CASSHRQGLGAHEQFF
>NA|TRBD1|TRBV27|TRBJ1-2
TGTGCCAGCAGTTTACTACCGGGACAGGGGGCTTACTATGGCTACACCTTC
CASSLLPGQGAYYGYTF
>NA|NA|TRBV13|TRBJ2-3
TGTGCCAGCAGCTTAGTAGGCGGGACTAGCACAGATACGCAGTATTTT
CASSLVGGTSTDTQYF
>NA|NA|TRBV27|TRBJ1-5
TGTGCCAGCAGTTTATCGAGGGCCCAGCCCCAGCATTTT
CASSLSRAQPQHF
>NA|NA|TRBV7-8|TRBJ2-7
TGTGCCAGCAGCCCCTCGGACGGAGCCTACGAGCAGTACTTC
CASSPSDGAYEQYF
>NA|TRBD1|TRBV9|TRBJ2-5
TGTGCCAGCAGCAACAGGGGTGAGGGGGAGACCCAGTACTTC
CASSNRGEGETQYF
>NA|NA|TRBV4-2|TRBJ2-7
TGTGCCAGCAGCCAAGTCCTGCAGGGAGAGGAAAAAGAGCAGTACTTC
CASSQVLQGEEKEQYF
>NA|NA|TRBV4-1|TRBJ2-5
TGCGCCAGCAGCCCAGAGTTTGCGGATCAACAAGAGACCCAGTACTTC
CASSPEFADQQETQYF
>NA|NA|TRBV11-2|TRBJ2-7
TGTGCCAGCAGCTTAAGAGGGAATCGTGTCGAGCAGTACTTC
CASSLRGNRVEQYF
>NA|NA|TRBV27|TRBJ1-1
TGTGCCAGCAGTCCTTCAGTGGGCCCAGTGAACACTGAAGCTTTCTTT
CASSPSVGPVNTEAFF
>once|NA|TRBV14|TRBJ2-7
TGTGCCAGCAGTGGGACCCGGGCTTCATTCTACGAGCAGTACTTC
CASSGTRASFYEQYF
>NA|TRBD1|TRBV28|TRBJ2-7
TGTGCCAGCGGTAACAGGGGGATCTCCTACGAGCAGTACTTC
CASGNRGISYEQYF
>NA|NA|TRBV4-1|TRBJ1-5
TGCGCCAGCAGCCAGGGTTCGGGGGGGGATCAGCCCCAGCATTTT
CASSQGSGGDQPQHF
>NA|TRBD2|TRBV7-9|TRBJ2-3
TGTGCCAGCAGCTTAGATGATGGCGGGGGGACAGATACGCAGTATTTT
CASSLDDGGGTDTQYF